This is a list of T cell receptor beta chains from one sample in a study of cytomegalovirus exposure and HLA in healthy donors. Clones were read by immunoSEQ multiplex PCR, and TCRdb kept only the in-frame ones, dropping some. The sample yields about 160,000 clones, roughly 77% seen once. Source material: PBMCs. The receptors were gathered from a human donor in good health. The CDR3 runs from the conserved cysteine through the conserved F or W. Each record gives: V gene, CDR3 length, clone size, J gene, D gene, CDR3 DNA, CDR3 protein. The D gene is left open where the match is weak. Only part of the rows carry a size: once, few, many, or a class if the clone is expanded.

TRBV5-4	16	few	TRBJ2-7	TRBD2	TGTGCCAGCAGCTTGACGCCGCGACTAGCGGGCTACGAGCAGTACTTC	CASSLTPRLAGYEQYF
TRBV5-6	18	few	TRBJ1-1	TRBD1	TGTGCCAGCAGCTTGGCTCAGGGTGGGGACAGACCAATGGGAGAAGCTTTCTTT	CASSLAQGGDRPMGEAFF
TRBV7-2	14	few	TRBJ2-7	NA	TGTGCCAGCAGCCTAAGAACAGGAGCCTACGAGCAGTACTTC	CASSLRTGAYEQYF
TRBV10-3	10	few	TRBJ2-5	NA	TGTGCCACGGGGGAAGAGACCCAGTACTTC	CATGEETQYF
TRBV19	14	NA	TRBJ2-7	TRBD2	TGTGCCAGTAGTCCGACGGGAGGGCCGTACGAGCAGTACTTC	CASSPTGGPYEQYF
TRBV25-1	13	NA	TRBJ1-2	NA	TGTGCCAGCAGTGAATATGAGGGAATTGGCTACACCTTC	CASSEYEGIGYTF
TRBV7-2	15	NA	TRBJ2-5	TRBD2	TGTGCCAGCAGCATCTGGGGGGGGAATCAAGAGACCCAGTACTTC	CASSIWGGNQETQYF
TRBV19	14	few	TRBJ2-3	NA	TGTGCCAGTCAACACCGGGGATGGTCAGATACGCAGTATTTT	CASQHRGWSDTQYF
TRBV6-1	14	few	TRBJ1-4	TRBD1	TGTGCCAGCAGCTTAGACAGGGGTAATGAAAAACTGTTTTTT	CASSLDRGNEKLFF
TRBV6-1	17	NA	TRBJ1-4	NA	TGTGCCAGCAGTGATTCCCCTTCGGGGTGGGCTCGTGGGAAACTGTTTTTT	CASSDSPSGWARGKLFF
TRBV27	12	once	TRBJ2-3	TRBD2	TGTGCCAGCAGCCGGGGAGGGGATACGCAGTATTTT	CASSRGGDTQYF
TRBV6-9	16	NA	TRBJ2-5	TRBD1	TGTGCCAGCAGTTGGGGGACAGGGACCTCCGGGGAGACCCAGTACTTC	CASSWGTGTSGETQYF
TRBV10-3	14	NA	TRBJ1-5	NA	TGTGCCATCAGTGAACAGGGCGGCAATCAGCCCCAGCATTTT	CAISEQGGNQPQHF
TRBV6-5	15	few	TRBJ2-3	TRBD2	TGTGCCAGCGGACTACTAGCGGCGGAGACAGATACGCAGTATTTT	CASGLLAAETDTQYF
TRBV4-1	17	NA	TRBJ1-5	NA	TGCGCCAGCAGCCCGGAGGTAATGGCGAATAGCAATCAGCCCCAGCATTTT	CASSPEVMANSNQPQHF
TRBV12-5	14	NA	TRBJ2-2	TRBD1	TGTGCTAGTGCCATGGACAGGATGACCGGGGAGCTGTTTTTT	CASAMDRMTGELFF
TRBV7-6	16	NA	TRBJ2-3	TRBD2	TGTGCCAGCAGCCTAATACCGCGAGCGGGGGGTGATACGCAGTATTTT	CASSLIPRAGGDTQYF
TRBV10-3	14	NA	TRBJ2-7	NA	TGTGCCATCAAGCCGCCCGACAGGCCCTACGAGCAGTACTTC	CAIKPPDRPYEQYF
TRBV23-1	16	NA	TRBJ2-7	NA	TGCGCCAGCAGTCATATCAGGGACTCAGTTAGCTACGAGCAGTACTTC	CASSHIRDSVSYEQYF
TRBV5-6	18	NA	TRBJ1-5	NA	TGTGCCAGCAGCAACGGGGGTCTTAAACCTTATAGCAATCAGCCCCAGCATTTT	CASSNGGLKPYSNQPQHF
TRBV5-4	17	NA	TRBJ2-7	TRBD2	TGTGCCAGCAGCTTGGGGCTAGCGGGGGGGACGTCCTACGAGCAGTACTTC	CASSLGLAGGTSYEQYF
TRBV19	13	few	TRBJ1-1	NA	TGTGCCAGTAGTTCTGACAGGAACACTGAAGCTTTCTTT	CASSSDRNTEAFF
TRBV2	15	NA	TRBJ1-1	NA	TGTGCCAGCAGTGTAGGTGGGCAATTGAACACTGAAGCTTTCTTT	CASSVGGQLNTEAFF